A single T cell receptor beta chain is shown here with its context. This receptor's antigen is unknown. No base-level quality is on record; no much larger clone is a single base apart. RNA was extracted using the RNeasy kit, and about 0.45 to 1 ug of the RNA was reverse transcribed with random hexamers. The immunoSEQ multiplex PCR assay, which covers 54 Vbeta and 13 Jbeta segments, was used to amplify TCR beta CDR3 regions. PCR amplification bias was corrected using a synthetic template baseline for primer optimization and computational correction. On the authors' methods: Reads were annotated to V, D and J genes per IMGT and analyzed with immunoSEQ Analyzer, keeping only productive sequences. To calculate clonality, Shannon entropy was normalized by log2 of the number of productive unique sequences and then subtracted from one. For each patient and control, public and private clones were evaluated among the 100 most prevalent clones. A clone was defined as Susac-specific if it was absent from the healthy and MS cohorts, from approximately 980 published viral clones and from other ImmuneACCESS disease sequences. TCRdb reran the public reads through fastp at Q25 and MiXCR, keeping productive beta chains. Every distinct CDR3 protein forms one entry, paired with its most common genes and DNA. The V and J calls shown here were made by TCRdb, not taken from the authors' results. This sample holds some 110,000 distinct CDR3 sequences; nearly 96% were observed only once. Jointly, the top ten make up 0.13% to 0.15% of the sample.

The data derive from a study of CD8 T cells in Susac syndrome (dated by TCRdb to between 2017 and 2020). About the investigation overall: Among the Susac syndrome patients who were sequenced, clinically active disease was present in 5 or 6 and clinical remission was observed in about eight. At blood withdrawal, Susac syndrome patients were therapy-naive, treated with corticosteroids (with IVIg additionally given to some), or treated with IVIg alone. Whether CD8+ T cell activation and differentiation in Susac syndrome was antigen driven was tested using repertoire sequencing.

Peripheral blood CD8+ and CD4+ T cells from healthy donors, Susac syndrome patients and multiple sclerosis patients were profiled using high-throughput TCR beta sequencing. Susac syndrome patients met recently defined diagnostic criteria for definite or probable disease. Bulk CD8+ and CD4+ T cells were purified by magnetic negative isolation, whereas CD8+ TEMRA cells were enriched by FACS. Blood was drawn into EDTA tubes, processed within 24 hours, and PBMCs were isolated by density gradient centrifugation. PBMCs intended for TCR sequencing were cryopreserved in liquid nitrogen and thawed later in a water bath at 37 degrees C. The sorted or isolated CD4+, CD8+ and CD8+ TEMRA cells had a purity of 90% or higher. Summary of the overall study and its limitations: In patients with Susac syndrome, the CD4+ T cell repertoire showed no detectable clonal expansion. The number of individuals in the TCR sequencing and HLA analysis was acknowledged as relatively small.

V sheds 6 bases and J sheds 5 bases, leaving 18 bases between their ends. From a lookup of the germline V gene, CDR1 and CDR2 are SGHVS and FQNEAQ. Its CDR3 holds 15 amino acids, cysteine through phenylalanine. The read is trimmed to its CDR3 DNA, 45 bases read in frame from base 1. The origin of this receptor is a human donor with Susac syndrome. In this chain, TRBV7-8 is recombined with TRBJ2-3; the D segment cannot be called with confidence. Sequenced sample: CD4+ T cells from PBMCs. The DNA sequence is TGTGCCAGCAGTCTGGCGTCAGCACACAAAGATACGCAGTATTTT. Translated, it reads CASSLASAHKDTQYF.